These 26 T cell receptor beta chains came from one sample sequenced in a study of graft-versus-host responses after intestinal transplantation. Sequencing used immunoSEQ multiplex PCR; TCRdb keeps in-frame clones, though not all of them. Among about 97,000 clones listed, around 90% were seen once. The material was PBMCs, obtained approximately 420 days after intestinal transplant. These receptors all stem from a human patient who received an intestinal transplant, so some T cells may come from the graft donor.

The genes are TRBV6-1 and TRBJ1-1, with TRBD1 identical over 10 bases. The ends lost 6 bases at V and 1 base at J; junction bases unmatched: 2. Germline lookup yields CDR1 MNHNS and CDR2 SASEGT. This CDR3 is built from 14 residues. Here the CDR3 reads CASRGQGSNTEAFF. The CDR3 DNA reads TGTGCCAGCAGGGGACAGGGGTCGAACACTGAAGCTTTCTTT.

The V gene is TRBV6-4, the J gene TRBJ2-3; TRBD2 matches 7 bases. CDR1 is MRHNA, CDR2 SNTAGT, per germline. The junction had 0 bases not matched to a gene; V was cut back by 2 bases and J by 1 base. The CDR3 totals 14 residues. The CDR3 spells CASSDRGGTDTQYF. CDR3 bases: TGTGCCAGCAGTGACCGGGGGGGCACAGATACGCAGTATTTT.

The chain links TRBV2 to TRBJ2-1, with D unclear. V shed 8 bases and J shed 5 bases, with 19 bases lying between them. The CDR3 totals 15 residues. Germline V lookup: CDR1 SNHLY, CDR2 FYNNEI. CDR3 protein: CASGVSVRTNNEQFF. In DNA form, the CDR3 reads TGTGCCAGCGGGGTGTCGGTGCGAACCAACAATGAGCAGTTCTTC.

V gene TRBV5-6 combines with J gene TRBJ2-7; 8 bases match TRBD1. From germline, CDR1 is SGHDT and CDR2 YYEEEE. The CDR3 has 13 residues. Losses at the gene ends were 3 bases for V and 5 bases for J; bases not matched to a gene: 4. CDR3 DNA sequence: TGTGCCAGCAGCTGGGGACAGGCCGACGAGCAGTACTTC. It encodes CASSWGQADEQYF.

CDR3 loop: CASSPSPGGYTF. The CDR3 bases are TGTGCCAGCTCACCAAGTCCCGGGGGCTACACCTTC. This chain connects TRBV18 to TRBJ1-2; no definite D call. Germline loops: CDR1 KGHSH, CDR2 LQKENI. The CDR3 is made up of 12 amino acids. Trimming shortened V by 2 bases and J by 8 bases, and 9 bases separated the two germline ends.

The rearrangement links TRBV9 to TRBJ1-4; tentative D call: TRBD1 (5 bases). Germline assignment: CDR1 SGDLS and CDR2 YYNGEE. CDR3 length: 15 residues. V lost 0 bases, J lost 7 bases, and 13 bases lay in between. CDR3 sequence reads: CASSVGGGVSEKLFF. The CDR3 nucleotides read TGTGCCAGCAGCGTAGGTGGGGGAGTATCTGAAAAACTGTTTTTT.

This clone appeared once. The gene calls are TRBV2 and TRBJ2-7, with 11 bases lining up with TRBD1. The germline gives CDR1 SNHLY, CDR2 FYNNEI. V gave up 5 bases and J gave up 7 bases; unmatched junction bases: 10. The CDR3 consists of 15 residues. CDR3 sequence (DNA): TGTGCCAGCAGTCCAACGGGACAGGGGGTTGGGGAGCAGTACTTC. The encoded protein is CASSPTGQGVGEQYF.

The chain employs TRBV15 and TRBJ1-6; D unresolved. The CDR3 is made up of 16 amino acids. Germline V gives CDR1 LNHNV, CDR2 YYDKDF (reference sequence). The ends were cut back, 1 base at V and 0 bases at J, with 7 bases in the middle. The CDR3 loop is CATSRGMSSYNSPLHF. The CDR3, as DNA: TGTGCCACCAGCAGAGGCATGAGCTCCTATAATTCACCCCTCCACTTT.

As for this clone: Other nucleotide sequences from this sample produce the same CDR3. V gene TRBV6-5 combines with J gene TRBJ2-1; D remains ambiguous. The CDR3 length is 15 residues. The germline V gene encodes CDR1 MNHEY and CDR2 SVGAGI. V was shortened by 7 bases and J by 2 bases, with 15 bases between the two germline ends. The CDR3 DNA reads as TGTGCCAGCACGATAACCGCAGGCGCCTACAATGAGCAGTTCTTC. It codes for CASTITAGAYNEQFF.

The V gene is TRBV11-2, the J gene TRBJ2-4, with 10 bases fitting TRBD1. The CDR3 length is 16 residues. Germline CDR1 reads SGHAT; CDR2 reads FQNNGV. V shed 3 bases, J shed 3 bases, and the junction held 5 bases outside the gene matches. CDR3 region: CASSFGDRGYKNIQYF. The CDR3 bases are TGTGCCAGCAGCTTTGGGGACAGGGGATACAAAAACATTCAGTACTTC.

This rearrangement joins TRBV27 to TRBJ1-2, with a possible D match to TRBD1 (5 bases). This CDR3 comprises 14 residues. Germline V gives CDR1 MNHEY, CDR2 SMNVEV (reference sequence). V lost 5 bases to trimming and J lost 8 bases, with 18 bases between them. The CDR3 sequence is CASSPTLGARGYTF. As DNA, the CDR3 is TGTGCCAGCAGTCCCACTCTAGGGGCGCGGGGCTACACCTTC.

V gene TRBV5-1 combines with J gene TRBJ2-2; unclear D gene. V was trimmed by 0 bases and J by 1 base, leaving 7 bases between them. The V gene's germline CDR1 is SGHRS and CDR2 YFSETQ. The CDR3 contains 15 residues. DNA for the CDR3: TGCGCCAGCAGCTTGGGTGGATGGAACACCGGGGAGCTGTTTTTT. It codes for CASSLGGWNTGELFF.

V usage is TRBV5-1 and J usage is TRBJ2-7; D is ambiguous. Per the germline V gene, CDR1 is SGHRS and CDR2 is YFSETQ. Between the trimmed V and J ends, which lost 0 bases and 2 bases, there was a span of 9 bases. CDR3 size: 14 residues. The CDR3 region has the DNA TGCGCCAGCAGCTTGGCCGACACACCCTACGAGCAGTACTTC. Translating it yields CASSLADTPYEQYF.

The CDR3 is CASSRRWRGELFF. CDR3 nucleotides: TGTGCCAGCAGCCGCAGGTGGAGGGGGGAGCTGTTTTTT. This chain uses TRBV6-6 with TRBJ2-2; D may be TRBD2 (5 bases). The V and J ends lost 6 bases and 8 bases respectively, with 13 bases between them. Per germline, CDR1 MNHNY and CDR2 SVGAGI (reference sequence). The CDR3 loop spans 13 amino acids.

The chain couples TRBV6-1 to TRBJ1-5; the D gene is possibly TRBD1 (5 bases). Germline loops: CDR1 MNHNS, CDR2 SASEGT. This CDR3 comprises 14 residues. V was trimmed by 7 bases and J by 3 bases, leaving 13 bases between them. The CDR3 bases are TGTGCCAGCACCCGGTCGGGGGACAATCAGCCCCAGCATTTT. As protein: CASTRSGDNQPQHF.

The chain has TRBV6-1 and TRBJ1-6, with TRBD1 matching 9 bases. Per the germline V gene, CDR1 is MNHNS and CDR2 is SASEGT. The CDR3 sequence is 16 residues long. Unmatched junction bases numbered 9, after V lost 2 bases and J lost 10 bases. The CDR3 here is CASSELGDRVKSPLHF. For the CDR3, the DNA is TGTGCCAGCAGTGAACTTGGGGACAGGGTTAAGTCACCCCTCCACTTT.

The chain links TRBV13 to TRBJ2-4; possible D gene TRBD2, 6 bases. Germline values: CDR1 PRHDT, CDR2 FYEKMQ (reference sequence). The CDR3 contains 14 residues. V dropped 3 bases and J dropped 0 bases, with 6 bases sitting between them. CDR3 in DNA: TGTGCCAGCAGCTTGGGAGGAGCCAAAAACATTCAGTACTTC. Translated: CASSLGGAKNIQYF.

The chain joins TRBV5-4 to TRBJ2-5; 10 positions agree with TRBD2. Germline CDR1 reads SGHNT; CDR2 reads YYREEE (reference sequence). This CDR3 has 16 amino acids. After removal of 0 bases from V and 4 bases from J, the junction contained 6 bases not matched to a gene. CDR3 sequence reads: CASSLAQRGGGETQYF. The CDR3 coding sequence is TGTGCCAGCAGCTTGGCTCAGCGGGGGGGCGGAGAGACCCAGTACTTC.

This chain uses TRBV19 with TRBJ2-3; TRBD2 matches 11 bases. Per germline, CDR1 LNHDA and CDR2 SQIVND (reference sequence). After removal of 7 bases from V and 4 bases from J, the junction contained 13 bases not matched to a gene. This CDR3 spans 17 amino acids. The CDR3 sequence: CASKRLAGGGVSDTQYF. CDR3 DNA: TGTGCCAGTAAAAGGCTAGCGGGGGGCGGCGTGTCAGATACGCAGTATTTT.

This chain uses TRBV6-5 with TRBJ2-7; 7 bases are a match to TRBD2. The ends lost 2 bases at V and 9 bases at J; junction bases unmatched: 10. The CDR3 covers 14 residues. Germline V gene data show CDR1 as MNHEY and CDR2 as SVGAGI. The CDR3 here is CASSYAGDRLGQYF. CDR3 nucleotides: TGTGCCAGCAGTTACGCGGGGGATCGGTTAGGGCAGTACTTC.

J is TRBJ2-2 and V is TRBV4-1; D may match TRBD1 or TRBD2 (5 bases each). CDR1 is MGHRA and CDR2 is YSYEKL in the germline V gene. The CDR3 is 17 amino acids. V lost 1 base, J lost 0 bases, and 12 bases lay in between. CDR3 residues: CASSQAPGRTNTGELFF. CDR3 nucleotide sequence: TGCGCCAGCAGCCAAGCCCCGGGGCGGACGAACACCGGGGAGCTGTTTTTT.

The chain uses TRBV11-3 and TRBJ1-1; D is undetermined. Between the trimmed V and J ends, which lost 5 bases and 0 bases, there was a span of 7 bases. Germline lookup yields CDR1 SGHNT and CDR2 YENEEA. This CDR3 is 13 amino acids long. The CDR3 loop reads CASSARMNTEAFF. The CDR3 nucleotides are TGTGCCAGCAGCGCAAGAATGAACACTGAAGCTTTCTTT.

The chain couples TRBV7-9 to TRBJ2-1; D is unresolved. The CDR3 is 14 amino acids. Per germline, CDR1 SEHNR and CDR2 FQNEAQ (reference sequence). Between the trimmed V and J ends, which lost 1 base and 5 bases, there was a span of 9 bases. CDR3 sequence: CASSLGAKNNEQFF. DNA for the CDR3: TGTGCCAGCAGCTTAGGCGCCAAAAACAATGAGCAGTTCTTC.

The V call is TRBV21-1, the J call TRBJ1-2. TRBV21-1 is tagged as a pseudogene. CDR3 length: 13 residues. The CDR3 region is CASNKLDGYGYTF. The CDR3 bases are TGTGCCAGCAACAAATTGGACGGCTATGGCTACACCTTC.

The sample holds one count of this clone. This rearrangement joins TRBV7-9 to TRBJ2-5; D remains ambiguous. The V end lost 2 bases, the J end lost 3 bases, and 1 base lay between the germline ends. The CDR3 is 11 residues long. Germline loops: CDR1 SEHNR, CDR2 FQNEAQ (reference sequence). The CDR3 here is CASSLKETQYF. As DNA, the CDR3 is TGTGCCAGCAGCTTAAAAGAGACCCAGTACTTC.

This chain uses TRBV12-5 with TRBJ1-3, with D perhaps matching TRBD1 (6 bases). This CDR3 spans 16 amino acids. Trimming removed 2 bases at V and 0 bases at J, with 11 bases between. CDR1 LGHNT and CDR2 FRNRAP come from the germline V gene. The CDR3 loop reads CASGLLGGVSGNTIYF. Written as DNA, the CDR3 is TGTGCTAGTGGTTTGTTAGGGGGAGTCTCTGGAAACACCATATATTTT.